This TCR beta chain was documented in a study of T cell repertoires in cytomegalovirus infection. To note about this clonotype: Its antigen remains unidentified.

MiXCR, applied by TCRdb to the reads, yields one record per CDR3 protein. The sample has some 120,000 distinct CDR3 sequences, 10% seen once. The study's findings and limits: In two of eight donors, the top clonotype was HLA-C-restricted CMV-specific.

Input material: PBMCs, sequenced either directly or after in vitro stimulation (not recorded which). The source is a human donor in good health (CMV status not recorded). Some clones in this sample may be carry-over from other donors' samples.

The CDR3 coding sequence is TGCAGCGTTGAGAGGGGGGGCCAAGAGACCCAGTACTTC. As protein: CSVERGGQETQYF. This sequence joins TRBV29-1 and TRBJ2-5; D is possibly TRBD2 (7 bases). With 3 bases removed from V and 1 base from J, the gap between germline ends came to 9 bases. This CDR3 spans 13 amino acids. Germline CDR1 and CDR2: SQVTM and ANQGSEA. Full variable domain (outside the CDR3, taken from reference TRBV29-1 and TRBJ2-5): SAVISQKPSRDICQRGTSLTIQCQVDSQVTMMFWYRQQPGQSLTLIATANQGSEATYESGFVIDKFPISRPNLTFSTLTVSNMSPEDSSIYLCSVERGGQETQYFGPGTRLLVL.